This TCR beta chain is from a study of shared clonotypes between healthy human individuals. Study conclusions and caveats: The small donor group covered limited genetic and exposure diversity. Against clonotypes common to all four donors, non-shared ones had lower generation probabilities.

At the deep level, the assay was run. The repertoire was sequenced with immunoSEQ multiplex PCR; TCRdb's copy has only in-frame clones and lacks some. In the table there are about 2.2 million clones, about 94% of which are singletons. V shed 1 base and J shed 3 bases, with 16 bases lying between them. This CDR3 is built from 16 residues. Germline CDR1 reads SGHDN; CDR2 reads FVKESK. Naive CD8 cells lacked CD45RO and underwent positive selection for CCR7, leaving out terminally differentiated effector memory CD45RA+ cells. Every one of the donors was a Caucasian adult that lived in Nashville, Tennessee. A remark on this clone: The antigen remains unidentified.

The receptor comes from a man aged 18 to 29 in good health. Some clones in this sample may be carry-over from other donors' samples. The chain combines TRBV14 with TRBJ2-7; TRBD2 is a possible D gene (5 bases). Sequenced: naive CD8+ T cells from PBMCs. CDR3 in amino acids: CASSQGRSTGYYEQYF. CDR3 in DNA: TGTGCCAGCAGCCAAGGGCGGAGCACGGGGTACTACGAGCAGTACTTC.